This is a list of T cell receptor beta chains from one sample in a study of blood T cell repertoires in COVID-19. Assay: immunoSEQ multiplex PCR; the TCRdb copy retains only in-frame clones and omits some. The sample gives 200,000 to 300,000 clones, around four fifths of which show up once; more than 4% is in the top ten. The specimen sequenced was peripheral blood. These receptor sequences come from a man aged 45-65 years with acute or convalescent COVID-19. CDR3s include the opening cysteine and the closing phenylalanine or tryptophan. Each record gives: D gene, J gene, clone size, V gene, CDR3 protein, CDR3 DNA. The D gene is left open where the match is weak. Expanded clones get a size class; other rows say once, few or many, or leave the size out.

d_call: TRBD1; j_call: TRBJ2-1; clone_size: NA; v_call: TRBV6-6; cdr3_aa: CASSYANRGYEQFF; cdr3_nt: TGTGCCAGCAGTTACGCCAACAGGGGATATGAGCAGTTCTTC
d_call: NA; j_call: TRBJ2-5; clone_size: NA; v_call: TRBV19; cdr3_aa: CASSPLRSRQETQYF; cdr3_nt: TGTGCCAGTAGTCCTCTCCGGTCCCGACAAGAGACCCAGTACTTC
d_call: TRBD1; j_call: TRBJ2-7; clone_size: NA; v_call: TRBV19; cdr3_aa: CASSTEGTGQIDEQYF; cdr3_nt: TGTGCCAGTAGTACGGAGGGGACAGGTCAAATCGACGAGCAGTACTTC
d_call: TRBD1; j_call: TRBJ2-7; clone_size: NA; v_call: TRBV5-4; cdr3_aa: CASSLARQGSYEQYF; cdr3_nt: TGTGCCAGCAGCTTGGCCCGACAGGGCTCCTACGAGCAGTACTTC
d_call: NA; j_call: TRBJ1-1; clone_size: NA; v_call: TRBV11-2; cdr3_aa: CASSLEGSTEAFF; cdr3_nt: TGTGCCAGCAGCTTAGAGGGCAGCACTGAAGCTTTCTTT
d_call: NA; j_call: TRBJ1-4; clone_size: NA; v_call: TRBV4-1; cdr3_aa: CASSQEAAGAFNEKLFF; cdr3_nt: TGCGCCAGCAGCCAAGAAGCGGCGGGGGCGTTTAATGAAAAACTGTTTTTT
d_call: TRBD1; j_call: TRBJ1-5; clone_size: NA; v_call: TRBV2; cdr3_aa: CASSEDGTVYPQHF; cdr3_nt: TGTGCCAGCAGTGAAGACGGGACAGTTTATCCCCAGCATTTT
d_call: NA; j_call: TRBJ2-7; clone_size: NA; v_call: TRBV11-3; cdr3_aa: CASSFGQRGEQYF; cdr3_nt: TGTGCCAGCAGCTTCGGACAGCGGGGCGAGCAGTACTTC
d_call: NA; j_call: TRBJ1-1; clone_size: NA; v_call: TRBV18; cdr3_aa: CASCPSPYGTEAFF; cdr3_nt: TGTGCCAGCTGCCCGTCCCCCTACGGCACTGAAGCTTTCTTT
d_call: NA; j_call: TRBJ1-6; clone_size: NA; v_call: TRBV27; cdr3_aa: CASTRTTSGWGNSPLHF; cdr3_nt: TGTGCCAGCACCCGGACAACCTCCGGCTGGGGAAACTCACCCCTCCACTTT
d_call: TRBD1; j_call: TRBJ1-5; clone_size: NA; v_call: TRBV6-6; cdr3_aa: CASTTGQGKFQPQHF; cdr3_nt: TGTGCCAGCACCACAGGACAGGGAAAGTTTCAGCCCCAGCATTTT
d_call: NA; j_call: TRBJ1-2; clone_size: NA; v_call: TRBV12-3/TRBV12-4; cdr3_aa: CASSLGRDTSITF; cdr3_nt: TGTGCCAGCAGTTTAGGCCGGGACACGTCGATCACCTTC
d_call: TRBD1; j_call: TRBJ2-7; clone_size: NA; v_call: TRBV5-1; cdr3_aa: CASSSLTGGDYEQYF; cdr3_nt: TGCGCCAGCAGCTCGTTGACAGGGGGAGACTACGAGCAGTACTTC
d_call: TRBD2; j_call: TRBJ2-3; clone_size: NA; v_call: TRBV5-1; cdr3_aa: CASSSKTSGRTDTQYF; cdr3_nt: TGCGCCAGCAGCTCCAAGACTAGCGGTCGCACAGATACGCAGTATTTT
d_call: TRBD2; j_call: TRBJ2-7; clone_size: NA; v_call: TRBV5-4; cdr3_aa: CASSQRTSGYEQYF; cdr3_nt: TGTGCCAGCAGCCAGAGGACTAGCGGGTACGAGCAGTACTTC
d_call: NA; j_call: TRBJ1-1; clone_size: NA; v_call: TRBV9; cdr3_aa: CASSVGRGQNTEAFF; cdr3_nt: TGTGCCAGCAGCGTAGGAAGGGGCCAGAACACTGAAGCTTTCTTT
d_call: TRBD1; j_call: TRBJ1-3; clone_size: NA; v_call: TRBV19; cdr3_aa: CASSPFDRVGNTIYF; cdr3_nt: TGTGCCAGTAGCCCCTTTGACAGGGTGGGAAACACCATATATTTT
d_call: NA; j_call: TRBJ2-3; clone_size: NA; v_call: TRBV7-9; cdr3_aa: CASSLEQGYRWGTDTQYF; cdr3_nt: TGTGCCAGCAGCTTAGAGCAGGGGTACAGGTGGGGCACAGATACGCAGTATTTT
d_call: TRBD2; j_call: TRBJ2-1; clone_size: NA; v_call: TRBV4-1; cdr3_aa: CASSQASGSSYNEQFF; cdr3_nt: TGCGCCAGCAGCCAGGCCAGCGGGAGCTCCTACAATGAGCAGTTCTTC
d_call: TRBD1; j_call: TRBJ1-5; clone_size: NA; v_call: TRBV27; cdr3_aa: CASSLRATGTYGNQPQHF; cdr3_nt: TGTGCCAGCAGTTTAAGGGCGACAGGGACCTACGGCAATCAGCCCCAGCATTTT
d_call: NA; j_call: TRBJ1-3; clone_size: NA; v_call: TRBV7-8; cdr3_aa: CASSSGGAGSGNTIYF; cdr3_nt: TGTGCCAGCAGCTCGGGGGGGGCAGGCTCTGGAAACACCATATATTTT
d_call: NA; j_call: TRBJ2-1; clone_size: few; v_call: TRBV9; cdr3_aa: CASSVGRPGTLSSYNEQFF; cdr3_nt: TGTGCCAGCAGCGTAGGCCGACCAGGGACTCTTAGCTCCTACAATGAGCAGTTCTTC
d_call: NA; j_call: TRBJ1-6; clone_size: NA; v_call: TRBV6-5; cdr3_aa: CASRDRFNSPLHF; cdr3_nt: TGTGCCAGCAGAGACAGGTTTAATTCACCCCTCCACTTT
d_call: NA; j_call: TRBJ1-2; clone_size: NA; v_call: TRBV29-1; cdr3_aa: CSVTVGQTYGYTF; cdr3_nt: TGCAGCGTGACCGTCGGACAGACATATGGCTACACCTTC
d_call: TRBD1; j_call: TRBJ2-7; clone_size: NA; v_call: TRBV19; cdr3_aa: CASSAGTGGNEQYF; cdr3_nt: TGTGCCAGTAGCGCCGGGACAGGGGGCAACGAGCAGTACTTC
d_call: TRBD1; j_call: TRBJ1-4; clone_size: NA; v_call: TRBV2; cdr3_aa: CASSEQGTGVNEKLFF; cdr3_nt: TGTGCCAGCAGTGAACAGGGGACAGGGGTTAATGAAAAACTGTTTTTT
d_call: TRBD1; j_call: TRBJ2-3; clone_size: NA; v_call: TRBV19; cdr3_aa: CASSTKRQGSTDTQYF; cdr3_nt: TGTGCCAGTAGTACCAAACGACAGGGTAGTACAGATACGCAGTATTTT
d_call: NA; j_call: TRBJ1-1; clone_size: once; v_call: TRBV5-5; cdr3_aa: CASSLSPEAPGTEAFF; cdr3_nt: TGTGCCAGCAGCCTGAGCCCTGAGGCGCCGGGCACTGAAGCTTTCTTT
d_call: NA; j_call: TRBJ1-3; clone_size: NA; v_call: TRBV7-9; cdr3_aa: CASSHRSPGARNTIYF; cdr3_nt: TGTGCCAGCAGCCATCGGTCGCCGGGTGCGAGAAACACCATATATTTT